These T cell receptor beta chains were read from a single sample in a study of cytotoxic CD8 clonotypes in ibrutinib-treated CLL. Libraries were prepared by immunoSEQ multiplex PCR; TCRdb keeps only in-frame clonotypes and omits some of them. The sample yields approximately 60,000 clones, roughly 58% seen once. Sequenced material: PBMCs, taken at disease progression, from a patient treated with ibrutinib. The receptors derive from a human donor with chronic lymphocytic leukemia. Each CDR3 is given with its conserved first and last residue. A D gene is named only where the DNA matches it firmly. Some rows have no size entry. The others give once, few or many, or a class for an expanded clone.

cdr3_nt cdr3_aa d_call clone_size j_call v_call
TGTGCCAGCAGTTTAATCGGGACAGGGGGCATCAATTCACCCCTCCACTTT CASSLIGTGGINSPLHF TRBD1 NA TRBJ1-6 TRBV28
TGTGCCAGCAGCTTAGTCCCCGACAGTCCCCAGCATTTT CASSLVPDSPQHF NA few TRBJ1-5 TRBV11-3
TGTGCCAGCAGCTTAAGGGGGGACAAAAACTATGGCTACACCTTC CASSLRGDKNYGYTF NA NA TRBJ1-2 TRBV7-8
TGTGCCAGCAGCCCCCGGGCGGCAGATACGCAGTATTTT CASSPRAADTQYF NA NA TRBJ2-3 TRBV11-3
TGTGCCAGCAGCTTTCCCTTGGCTGTGTACGAGCAGTACTTC CASSFPLAVYEQYF NA NA TRBJ2-7 TRBV7-2
TGCGCCAGCAGCTTGGGACAGGGGAGTCGGGGTACTGAAGCTTTCTTT CASSLGQGSRGTEAFF TRBD1 few TRBJ1-1 TRBV5-1
TGTGCCAGCGGGCCGGGGGGTAATTCACCCCTCCACTTT CASGPGGNSPLHF NA NA TRBJ1-6 TRBV9
TGTGCCAGCAGTGATCTGTTGAGGGGCCCAGAAGCTTTCTTT CASSDLLRGPEAFF NA NA TRBJ1-1 TRBV6-1
TGCGCCAGCAGCTCCGTGGGGCCAAACTACGAGCAGTACTTC CASSSVGPNYEQYF NA NA TRBJ2-7 TRBV5-1
TGTGCCAGCAGCTCGGGACAGGGTGGAAACACCATATATTTT CASSSGQGGNTIYF TRBD1 NA TRBJ1-3 TRBV7-6